The rows below give T cell receptor beta chains drawn from one sample of a study of early T cells in non-severe SARS-CoV-2 infection. TCRdb processed the 5' RACE reads anew with MiXCR; each CDR3 protein has one entry. There are approximately 80,000 distinct CDR3 sequences in the sample; approximately 12% occur only once, and around 3.6% lies in the top ten. Sequenced input: whole blood. The receptor set was obtained from an adult who was a healthcare worker with PCR-confirmed SARS-CoV-2 infection or an uninfected control (not recorded which). Both conserved end residues are part of each CDR3. The D gene is left open where the match is weak. Only some rows state a clone size, as once, few, many or a class for expanded clones.

J	size	D	V	CDR3	DNA
TRBJ2-1	.	TRBD2	TRBV11-3	CASSLALAGQNEQFF	TGTGCCAGCAGCTTAGCCCTAGCGGGACAAAATGAGCAGTTCTTC
TRBJ1-2	many	TRBD1	TRBV29-1	CSGGDRVGYTF	TGCAGCGGGGGGGACAGGGTTGGCTACACCTTC
TRBJ1-6	.	.	TRBV7-2	CASSLGGAARSLHF	TGTGCCAGCAGCTTGGGGGGGGCCGCGAGGTCCCTCCACTTT
TRBJ1-6	many	.	TRBV3-1	CASSHHGQPQSPLHF	TGTGCCAGCAGCCACCACGGACAGCCCCAGTCACCCCTCCACTTT
TRBJ2-2	few	TRBD2	TRBV6-5	CASSSRTGTSGIRGTGELFF	TGTGCCAGCAGTTCGCGGACCGGGACTAGCGGCATTAGGGGGACCGGGGAGCTGTTTTTT
TRBJ2-7	many	TRBD1	TRBV28	CASSPTTGGSNEQYF	TGTGCCAGCAGTCCCACGACAGGGGGTTCCAACGAGCAGTACTTC
TRBJ2-7	.	.	TRBV7-8	CASSGPYGSEQYF	TGTGCCAGCAGCGGACCGTACGGCTCCGAGCAGTACTTC
TRBJ1-1	few	TRBD1	TRBV12-3/TRBV12-4	CASSFRQGYTEAFF	TGTGCCAGCAGTTTTCGACAGGGATACACTGAAGCTTTCTTT
TRBJ1-6	many	.	TRBV20-1	CSARPYGTPNPYNSPLHF	TGCAGTGCTAGACCTTACGGGACACCGAATCCGTATAATTCACCCCTCCACTTT
TRBJ2-1	many	TRBD2	TRBV29-1	CSVDGGYGSEQFF	TGCAGCGTTGACGGGGGGTACGGATCCGAGCAGTTCTTC
TRBJ1-1	.	.	TRBV12-3/TRBV12-4	CASSFSLNTEAFF	TGTGCCAGCAGTTTTAGCCTGAACACTGAAGCTTTCTTT
TRBJ1-1	few	.	TRBV5-1	CASSLDPTTEAFF	TGCGCCAGCAGCTTGGACCCAACAACGGAAGCTTTCTTT
TRBJ2-1	few	.	TRBV28	CASRPFGDVNEQFF	TGTGCCAGCAGGCCCTTCGGAGATGTGAATGAGCAGTTCTTC
TRBJ2-1	few	TRBD2	TRBV7-9	CASSRTSGKENEQFF	TGTGCCAGCAGCCGGACTAGCGGGAAGGAAAATGAGCAGTTCTTC
TRBJ2-3	few	TRBD2	TRBV2	CASSLTSSDTQYF	TGTGCCAGCAGTTTGACTAGCTCAGATACGCAGTATTTT
TRBJ2-7	few	TRBD1	TRBV28	CASTPPGQAYEQYF	TGTGCCAGCACTCCCCCGGGACAGGCCTACGAGCAGTACTTC
TRBJ1-1	.	.	TRBV18	CASSRADNLNTEAFF	TGTGCCAGCTCACGGGCAGATAATTTGAACACTGAAGCTTTCTTT